This T cell receptor beta chain was captured in a study of regulatory T cells in long-lasting Graves disease. The germline gives CDR1 LGHDT, CDR2 YNNKEL (reference sequence). The junction had 3 bases not matched to a gene; V was cut back by 2 bases and J by 8 bases. This CDR3 is built from 13 residues. The authors built TCR beta libraries using iRepertoire HTBI primers and Arm-PCR of CDR3 regions. Via MiXCR, TCRdb re-called the multiplex PCR reads, giving one row per CDR3 protein. The repertoire holds under 800,000 distinct CDR3 sequences, with roughly 15% as singletons. Time point specified: newly diagnosed GD, antithyroid drugs for less than 3 months. RNA isolated from PBMCs was used to make the TCR library. The patients were enrolled through endocrinology in Xi'an, China. The same sample was also studied in work on T cells in Graves' hyperthyroidism and ophthalmopathy.

The TCR sequence derives from a woman aged 25-40 years with Graves disease. V usage is TRBV3-1 and J usage is TRBJ1-2; 9 bases map to TRBD1. This material consisted of peripheral blood mononuclear cells (PBMCs), taken at new diagnosis, from a patient treated with antithyroid drugs. The CDR3 spells CASSQKTGGGYTF. The DNA of the CDR3 is TGTGCCAGCAGCCAAAAGACAGGGGGAGGCTACACCTTC.